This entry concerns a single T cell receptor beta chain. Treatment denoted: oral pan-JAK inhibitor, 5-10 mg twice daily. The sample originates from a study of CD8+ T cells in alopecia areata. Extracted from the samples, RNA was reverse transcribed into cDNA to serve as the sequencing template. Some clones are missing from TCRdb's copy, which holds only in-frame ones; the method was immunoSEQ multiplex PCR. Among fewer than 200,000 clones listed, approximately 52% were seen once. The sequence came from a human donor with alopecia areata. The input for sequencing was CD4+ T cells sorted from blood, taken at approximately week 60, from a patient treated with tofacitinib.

The CDR3: CASSAPGAGYPTF. Here the CDR3 DNA reads TGTGCCAGCAGTGCCCCCGGGGCAGGGTACCCCACCTTC. The chain carries TRBV6-1 and TRBJ1-2, with a weak D call TRBD1 (5 bases). Trimming pared 4 bases from V and 13 bases from J, leaving 19 bases between. CDR1 and CDR2 from the germline V gene are MNHNS and SASEGT. CDR3 length: 13 amino acids.